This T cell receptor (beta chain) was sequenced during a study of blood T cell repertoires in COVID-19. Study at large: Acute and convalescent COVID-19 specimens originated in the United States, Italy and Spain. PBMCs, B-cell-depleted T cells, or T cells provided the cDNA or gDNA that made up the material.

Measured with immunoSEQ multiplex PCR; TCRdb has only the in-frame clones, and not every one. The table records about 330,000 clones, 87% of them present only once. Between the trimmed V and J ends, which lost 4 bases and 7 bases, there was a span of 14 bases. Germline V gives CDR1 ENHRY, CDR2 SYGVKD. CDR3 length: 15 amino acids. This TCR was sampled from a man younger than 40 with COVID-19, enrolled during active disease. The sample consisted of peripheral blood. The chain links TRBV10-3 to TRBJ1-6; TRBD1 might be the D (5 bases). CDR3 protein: CAISVRETVNSPLHF. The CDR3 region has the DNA TGTGCCATCAGTGTACGCGAGACAGTGAATTCACCCCTCCACTTT.